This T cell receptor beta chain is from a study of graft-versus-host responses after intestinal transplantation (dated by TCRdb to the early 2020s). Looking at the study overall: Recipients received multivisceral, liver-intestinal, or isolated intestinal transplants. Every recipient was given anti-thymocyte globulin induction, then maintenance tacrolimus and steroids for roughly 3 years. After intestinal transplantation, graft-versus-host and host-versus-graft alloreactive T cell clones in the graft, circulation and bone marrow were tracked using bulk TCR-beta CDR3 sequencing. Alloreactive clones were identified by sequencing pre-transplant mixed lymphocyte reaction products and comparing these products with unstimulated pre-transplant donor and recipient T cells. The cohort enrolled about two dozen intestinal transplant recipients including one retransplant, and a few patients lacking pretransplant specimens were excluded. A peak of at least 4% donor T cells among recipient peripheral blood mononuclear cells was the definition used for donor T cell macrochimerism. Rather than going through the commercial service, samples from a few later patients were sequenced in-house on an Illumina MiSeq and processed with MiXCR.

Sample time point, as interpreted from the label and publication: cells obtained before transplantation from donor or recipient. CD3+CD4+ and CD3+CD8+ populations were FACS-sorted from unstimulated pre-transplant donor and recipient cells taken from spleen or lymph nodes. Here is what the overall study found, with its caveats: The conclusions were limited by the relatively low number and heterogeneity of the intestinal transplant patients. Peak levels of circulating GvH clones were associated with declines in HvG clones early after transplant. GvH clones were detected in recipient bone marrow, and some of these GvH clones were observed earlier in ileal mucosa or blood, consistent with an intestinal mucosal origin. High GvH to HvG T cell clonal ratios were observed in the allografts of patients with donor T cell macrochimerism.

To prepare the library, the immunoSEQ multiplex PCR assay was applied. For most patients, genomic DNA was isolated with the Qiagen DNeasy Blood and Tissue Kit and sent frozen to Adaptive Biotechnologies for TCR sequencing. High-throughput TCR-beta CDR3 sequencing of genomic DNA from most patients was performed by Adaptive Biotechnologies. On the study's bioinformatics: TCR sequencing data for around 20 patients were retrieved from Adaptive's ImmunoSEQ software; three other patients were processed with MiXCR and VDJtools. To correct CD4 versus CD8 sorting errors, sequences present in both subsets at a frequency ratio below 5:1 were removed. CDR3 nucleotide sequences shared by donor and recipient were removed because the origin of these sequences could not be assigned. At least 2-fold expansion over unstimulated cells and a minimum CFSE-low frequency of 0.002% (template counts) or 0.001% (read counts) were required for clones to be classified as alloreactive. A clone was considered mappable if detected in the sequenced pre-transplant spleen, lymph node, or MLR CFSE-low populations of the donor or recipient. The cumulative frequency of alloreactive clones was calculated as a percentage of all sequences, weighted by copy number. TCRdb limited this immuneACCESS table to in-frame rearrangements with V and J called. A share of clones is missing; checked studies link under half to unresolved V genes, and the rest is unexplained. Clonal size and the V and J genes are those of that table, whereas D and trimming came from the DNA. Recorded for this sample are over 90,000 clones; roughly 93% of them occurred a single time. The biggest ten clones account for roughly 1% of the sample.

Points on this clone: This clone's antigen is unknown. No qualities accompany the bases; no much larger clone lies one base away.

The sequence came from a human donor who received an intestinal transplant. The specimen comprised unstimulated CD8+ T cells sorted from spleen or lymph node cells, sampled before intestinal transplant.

The encoded CDR3 is CASSSLGRPTESEQFF. The DNA sequence is given as TGTGCCAGCAGCTCCCTGGGGAGGCCCACCGAGAGTGAGCAGTTCTTC. The sequence is built from TRBV9 and TRBJ2-1; a tentative D match to TRBD2 spans 6 bases. The junction carries 23 bases between V and J, which are trimmed by 4 bases and 9 bases respectively. Taken from the germline V gene, the CDR1 and CDR2 loops are SGDLS and YYNGEE. Reading from cysteine to phenylalanine, the CDR3 counts 16 amino acids. CDR3 DNA only is kept here, 48 bases in frame from base 1.